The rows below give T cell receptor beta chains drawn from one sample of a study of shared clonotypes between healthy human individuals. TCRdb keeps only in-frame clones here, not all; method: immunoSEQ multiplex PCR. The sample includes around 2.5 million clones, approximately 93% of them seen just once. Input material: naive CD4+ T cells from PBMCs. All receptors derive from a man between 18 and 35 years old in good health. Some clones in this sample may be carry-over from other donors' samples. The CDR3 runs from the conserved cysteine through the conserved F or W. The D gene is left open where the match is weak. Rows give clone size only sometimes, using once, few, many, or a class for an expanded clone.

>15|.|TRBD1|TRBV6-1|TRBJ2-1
TGTGCCAGCAGTGCCCGGGACAGGCAATACAATGAGCAGTTCTTC
CASSARDRQYNEQFF
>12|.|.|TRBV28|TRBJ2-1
TGTGCCAGCAGTTTGGGAACGAATGAGCAGTTCTTC
CASSLGTNEQFF
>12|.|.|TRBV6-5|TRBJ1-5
TGTGCCAGCAGTGAATGGGCTCAGCCCCAGCATTTT
CASSEWAQPQHF
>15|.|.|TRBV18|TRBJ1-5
TGTGCCAGCTCACAGTCGACGGGGGGGCTGGAGCCCCAGCATTTT
CASSQSTGGLEPQHF
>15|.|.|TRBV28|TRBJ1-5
TGTGCCAGCAGTTTGCGGTTGACAGCTGGGCAGCCCCAGCATTTT
CASSLRLTAGQPQHF
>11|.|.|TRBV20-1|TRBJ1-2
TGCAGTGCCCGGGGAGCGATTGGCTACACCTTC
CSARGAIGYTF
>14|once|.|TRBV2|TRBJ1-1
TGTGCCAGCAGTGAAGTAACAGGGACCACTGAAGCTTTCTTT
CASSEVTGTTEAFF
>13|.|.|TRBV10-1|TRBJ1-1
TGCGCCAGCAGTGCCCTCGGAGGCACTGAAGCTTTCTTT
CASSALGGTEAFF
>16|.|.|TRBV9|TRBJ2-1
TGTGCCAGCAGCGTATCGGCTAGCGCGCAGTACAATGAGCAGTTCTTC
CASSVSASAQYNEQFF
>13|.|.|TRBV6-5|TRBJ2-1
TGTGCCAGCAGTTACTCCCCGAGCAATGAGCAGTTCTTC
CASSYSPSNEQFF
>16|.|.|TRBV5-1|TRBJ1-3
TGCGCCAGCAGCCAGTTCGGACGGCCCTCTGGAAACACCATATATTTT
CASSQFGRPSGNTIYF